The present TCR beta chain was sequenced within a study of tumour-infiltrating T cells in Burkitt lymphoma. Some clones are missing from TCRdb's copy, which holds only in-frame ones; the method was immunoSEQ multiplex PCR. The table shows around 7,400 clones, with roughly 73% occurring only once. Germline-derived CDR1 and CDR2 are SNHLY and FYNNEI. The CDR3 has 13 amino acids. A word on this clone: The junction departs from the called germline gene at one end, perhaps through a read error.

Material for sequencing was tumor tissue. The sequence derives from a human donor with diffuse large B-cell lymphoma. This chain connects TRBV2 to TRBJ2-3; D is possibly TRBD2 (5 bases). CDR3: CASSIGVRLDALF. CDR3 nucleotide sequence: TGTGCCAGCAGTATCGGGGTAAGGTTGGACGCCCTTTTT. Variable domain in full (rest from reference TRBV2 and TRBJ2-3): EPEVTQTPSHQVTQMGQEVILRCVPISNHLYFYWYRQILGQKVEFLVSFYNNEISEKSEIFDDQFSVERPDGSNFTLKIRSTKLEDSAMYFCASSIGVRLDALFGPGTRLTVL.